This entry features one T cell receptor (beta chain) sequence. Its antigen remains unidentified. This specimen comes from a study of CXCR3-negative and CXCR3-positive naive CD8 T cells (dated by TCRdb to between 2019 and 2020). As for the study more broadly: In total, around 140 million TRB reads were obtained, corresponding to roughly 1.5 +/- 0.3 million reads per library. Data from some twelve donors, pooled across two independent experiments, went into the diversity and physicochemical repertoire analyses. TRBV-TRBJ cluster analysis included naive subsets from several donors and memory cells from 3 donors. General findings and caveats noted by the study authors: Because CXCR3 expression was partially decreased after cryopreservation, freshly isolated PBMCs were used for most assays. Because surface CD5, which is linked to self-reactivity in mice, was comparable between the naive subsets, TCR interaction strength was also inferred from TRB CDR3 physicochemical properties. Both naive subsets had comparably high repertoire diversity, while memory CD8+ T cells had much lower repertoire diversity. Compared with CXCR3-negative naive cells, CXCR3-positive naive cells had TRB CDR3s with higher hydrophobicity (lower Kidera factor 4), lower energy, and higher strength and volume indices. TRBV-TRBJ usage was similar between naive CXCR3-negative and CXCR3-positive cells from the same donor, while memory cells showed distinct patterns.

There are 14 amino acids in the CDR3, from cysteine to phenylalanine inclusive. No coding sequence is recorded. The germline V gene supplies CDR1 SGHVS and CDR2 FQNEAQ. For each CD8+ T cell subset, flow sorting was done in triplicate, and under 350,000 cells per subset went directly into RLT lysis buffer. Naive CD8+ T cells were defined stringently as CD45RO-CCR7+CD27+CD95- to exclude memory contaminants. Standard density gradient centrifugation was used to isolate peripheral blood mononuclear cells from buffy coats. Naive CXCR3-negative and CXCR3-positive CD8+ T cells were flow-sorted on a FACSAria III. Total RNA was extracted from sorted cells with an RNeasy Mini Kit. TCRdb lists the instrument as NextSeq 550. The Human TCR Profiling Kit (MiLaboratory) was used to make UMI-labeled 5' RACE TRB cDNA libraries. The full amount of extracted RNA was used for cDNA synthesis, and the full amount of resulting cDNA was used for PCR amplification. The libraries were made side by side, with each library going through the same number of PCR cycles. As for the original processing: With a minimum of two reads required per UMI, MIGEC and MiXCR pulled out about 50,000 +/- 10,000 unique UMI-labeled TRB cDNA molecules from each library. An average of around 40,000 +/- 10,000 functional in-frame TRB CDR3 nucleotide clonotypes without stop codons was found per library. After downsampling to 5000 UMI-labeled TRB molecules per sample, diversity metrics, including normalized Shannon-Wiener and Chao1, were computed in VDJtools. VDJtools computed clonotype-size-weighted physicochemical properties of the central five CDR3 residues: interaction energy, strength, volume and Kidera factor 4. The reads went through TCRdb reprocessing, and each CDR3 protein sequence gets one entry with no DNA. The V and J calls come from TCRdb's annotation, not from the publication. The table for this sample lists 150,000 to 180,000 distinct CDR3 sequences. 0.45% to 0.6% of the sample goes to the ten largest clones.

The material sequenced was naive CXCR3+ CD8+ T cells from blood. According to the study, the label for this sample's cell subset or site signals: CD45RO-CCR7+CD27+CD95- naive CD8+ T cells expressing CXCR3 (TNR3+). Recombination connected TRBV7-8 to TRBJ2-7; TCRdb lists TRBD2, though no DNA is available to test this call. The sequence derives from a human donor in good health. Some clones in this sample may be carry-over from other donors' samples. The encoded CDR3 is CASSMTSGNYEQYF.